This T cell receptor (beta chain) was captured by sequencing in a study of blood T cell repertoires in COVID-19. The CDR3 covers 11 residues. V dropped 1 base and J dropped 9 bases, with 4 bases sitting between them. CDR1 and CDR2 from the germline V gene are SGHVS and FQNEAQ. Produced via immunoSEQ multiplex PCR; TCRdb's table is partial and in-frame only. The data hold 70,000 to 100,000 clones, with around nine tenths observed a single time. This chain uses TRBV7-8 with TRBJ1-5, with D hard to call. This clonotype was sampled from a woman aged 60 to 75 with COVID-19, enrolled during active disease. The sample taken for sequencing was peripheral blood. CDR3 nucleotides: TGTGCCAGCAGCTTAGGCGGGCCCCAGCATTTT. This gives the protein CASSLGGPQHF.